This T cell receptor (beta chain) came from a study of OX40 agonist ivuxolimab in advanced cancers. Study summary: Patients assigned to dose escalation were diagnosed with hepatocellular carcinoma, melanoma, renal cell or head and neck cancer. Participants could have had prior anti-PD-1, anti-PD-L1 or anti-CTLA-4 therapy, and around 40% had some. Whole-study results and caveats: Within 6 weeks, CD4+ and CD8+ blood T cells expanded clonally at 0.1 to 3.0 mg/kg.

With baseline, cycle 4 day 1, and cycle 7 day 1 as timepoints, blood was sampled. This CDR3 has 15 amino acids. Germline CDR1 and CDR2: MDHEN and SYDVKM. V was pared by 3 bases and J by 7 bases, with 16 bases between. The table came from immunoSEQ multiplex PCR; TCRdb's copy has only in-frame clones and leaves some out. In the table there are approximately 70,000 clones, 84% of which are singletons. Remarks on this clone: Its matching antigen is unknown.

Sequences were derived from CD4+ or CD8+ T cells sorted from blood, sampled in a trial of the OX40 agonist ivuxolimab. V usage is TRBV28 and J usage is TRBJ2-4; weak D call: TRBD2 (6 bases). The source is an adult with an advanced solid tumor such as melanoma, head and neck, liver or kidney cancer. CDR3: CASSFSPGGRNIQYF. The CDR3 DNA sequence: TGTGCCAGCAGTTTTTCCCCCGGGGGTAGGAACATTCAGTACTTC.